This T cell receptor (beta chain) stems from a study of T cells in Graves' hyperthyroidism and ophthalmopathy. CDR1 SGHNT and CDR2 YENEEA come from the germline V gene. V lost 5 bases and J 3 bases, leaving 11 bases between the germline ends. The CDR3 contains 13 residues. Regions amplified from RNA transcripts were the TCR beta CDR3 regions. With the HTBI primer set, the TCR CDR3 went through a first round of RT-PCR. MiXCR, applied by TCRdb to the multiplex PCR reads, yields one record per CDR3 protein. The sample consists of 550,000 to 650,000 distinct CDR3 sequences, about 15% of them appearing once. The study, taken as a whole, reports: Most clonotypes expanded in thyroid above 0.001 were likewise present in blood.

This clonotype has at least ten counts. Its target is not known. Patients aged 18 to 65 had newly diagnosed hyperthyroidism that had lasted under 2 months. Together with thyroid ultrasound, orbital computed tomography, serum thyroxine and TRAb, clinical symptoms were used for diagnoses. The chain uses TRBV11-3 and TRBJ2-7, with D possibly being TRBD1 (6 bases). The source of this sequence is a woman aged 25-40 years with Graves' hyperthyroidism that later progressed to Graves' ophthalmopathy. Sequencing used blood. CDR3 DNA: TGTGCCAGCAGCCCCACAGGGATCTACGAGCAGTACTTC. Translation gives CASSPTGIYEQYF.